What follows is one TCR beta chain and its context. This specimen comes from a study of T cell changes during pregnancy in multiple sclerosis. Germline V CDR1 and CDR2: MGHRA, YSYEKL. The CDR3 extends over 17 amino acids. V gave up 0 bases and J gave up 4 bases; unmatched junction bases: 11. Clones were read by immunoSEQ multiplex PCR, and TCRdb kept only the in-frame ones, dropping some. The sample carries about 73,000 clones, around 92% recorded once. The specimen was peripheral blood, collected in the third trimester of pregnancy. The receptor was derived from a female donor in good health, enrolled as a control in a pregnancy study. This chain links TRBV4-1 with TRBJ1-1, with 7 positions matching TRBD1. This CDR3 is CASSQERRGRGGTEAFF. CDR3 in DNA: TGCGCCAGCAGCCAAGAGAGGAGGGGGCGAGGGGGCACTGAAGCTTTCTTT.